These T cell receptor beta chains were read from a single sample in a study of CD8+ T cells in alopecia areata. Sequencing was performed with immunoSEQ multiplex PCR; in TCRdb, only in-frame clones are kept and a portion is missing. The top ten clones hold roughly half of a sample with about 64,000 clones, roughly 45% of them seen once. Sequencing was performed on NKG2D-low CD8+ T cells sorted from blood. The origin of the receptors is a human donor with alopecia areata. The CDR3 runs from the conserved cysteine through the conserved F or W.

J gene: TRBJ2-1; V gene: TRBV29-1; CDR3 protein: CSAHPVNEQFF
J gene: TRBJ2-7; V gene: TRBV27; CDR3 protein: CASSSTVAYEQYF
J gene: TRBJ1-2; V gene: TRBV7-9; CDR3 protein: CASSTGQPVDGYTF
J gene: TRBJ2-2; V gene: TRBV29-1; CDR3 protein: CSVVPERKEGGGELFF
J gene: TRBJ1-5; V gene: TRBV4-1; CDR3 protein: CASRPTQGTGQPQHF
J gene: TRBJ2-7; V gene: TRBV7-9; CDR3 protein: CASSDSTKSYEQYF
J gene: TRBJ2-2; V gene: TRBV7-9; CDR3 protein: CASSYHSNTGELFF
J gene: TRBJ2-7; V gene: TRBV29-1; CDR3 protein: CSVEGTGGYEQYF
J gene: TRBJ2-2; V gene: TRBV4-2; CDR3 protein: CASSQVLDTGELFF
J gene: TRBJ2-2; V gene: TRBV12-5; CDR3 protein: CASAYTGAGELFF
J gene: TRBJ2-3; V gene: TRBV6-5; CDR3 protein: CASSYPGRSGGQYF
J gene: TRBJ2-3; V gene: TRBV5-6; CDR3 protein: CASSGGPEQYF
J gene: TRBJ1-2; V gene: TRBV29-1; CDR3 protein: CSVESDRFLYGYTF
J gene: TRBJ2-5; V gene: TRBV7-9; CDR3 protein: CASSPPGLAVIQETQYF
J gene: TRBJ2-2; V gene: TRBV19; CDR3 protein: CASSWGAGEDTGELFF
J gene: TRBJ2-7; V gene: TRBV6-6; CDR3 protein: CASSYSKRQGAYEQYF
J gene: TRBJ2-7; V gene: TRBV4-1; CDR3 protein: CASSQTRQVTYEQYF
J gene: TRBJ2-5; V gene: TRBV2; CDR3 protein: CASPLTGGQETQYF
J gene: TRBJ1-2; V gene: TRBV29-1; CDR3 protein: CSVRGTDGYTF
J gene: TRBJ1-2; V gene: TRBV2; CDR3 protein: CATNSDYGYTF
J gene: TRBJ2-1; V gene: TRBV27; CDR3 protein: CASSPRTGTNEQFF
J gene: TRBJ1-1; V gene: TRBV4-3; CDR3 protein: CASSQGEGRGTEAFF
J gene: TRBJ2-2; V gene: TRBV5-6; CDR3 protein: CASSLTGGGELFF
J gene: TRBJ2-5; V gene: TRBV29-1; CDR3 protein: CSVEGGGLLGETQYF
J gene: TRBJ2-7; V gene: TRBV28; CDR3 protein: CASSPDRAYEQYF
J gene: TRBJ2-4; V gene: TRBV6-5; CDR3 protein: CASSSPGDIQYF
J gene: TRBJ2-3; V gene: TRBV29-1; CDR3 protein: CSGRGDSTDTQYF
J gene: TRBJ2-3; V gene: TRBV2; CDR3 protein: CASRGDTQYF
J gene: TRBJ2-3; V gene: TRBV7-3; CDR3 protein: CASSSAGGTDTQYF
J gene: TRBJ2-1; V gene: TRBV4-2; CDR3 protein: CASSQGGSGQTYNEQFF
J gene: TRBJ2-7; V gene: TRBV5-1; CDR3 protein: CASLAGQGIGEQYF
J gene: TRBJ2-1; V gene: TRBV7-2; CDR3 protein: CASSFFSYNEQFF
J gene: TRBJ1-1; V gene: TRBV4-1; CDR3 protein: CASSQVGGAEAFF
J gene: TRBJ2-1; V gene: TRBV6-6; CDR3 protein: CASSSNRAHEQFF
J gene: TRBJ2-1; V gene: TRBV13; CDR3 protein: CASSTRTSGSYNEQFF
J gene: TRBJ1-1; V gene: TRBV28; CDR3 protein: CASTSVGDGTEAFF
J gene: TRBJ1-2; V gene: TRBV9; CDR3 protein: CASSPTGASYGYTF
J gene: TRBJ2-3; V gene: TRBV2; CDR3 protein: CASPGTSGIDTQYF
J gene: TRBJ2-1; V gene: TRBV28; CDR3 protein: CASSLSGGGADEQFF
J gene: TRBJ2-7; V gene: TRBV4-3; CDR3 protein: CASSQGATGKAYEQYF
J gene: TRBJ2-7; V gene: TRBV29-1; CDR3 protein: CSAQAGSYEQYF
J gene: TRBJ2-5; V gene: TRBV13; CDR3 protein: CASSYARRETQYF
J gene: TRBJ2-7; V gene: TRBV29-1; CDR3 protein: CSVPHLEAGPPYEQYF